This TCR beta chain was observed in a study of cytomegalovirus exposure and HLA in healthy donors. General study points: Analysis performed later found about 17,000 TCR beta sequences associated with HLA alleles at 0.05 false discovery rate. When analyzed later, the rates of TCR association showed variation by HLA locus, with DRB1 the most and HLA-C the fewest.

The PCR employed 60 Vbeta primers together with 13 Jbeta primers. Clones were read by immunoSEQ multiplex PCR, and TCRdb kept only the in-frame ones, dropping some. The data contain around 100,000 clones, around 80% of them singletons. A remark on this clone: Its antigen is not identified.

The clonotype was recovered from a female donor in good health and CMV-seropositive. Sequenced sample: PBMCs.

CDR3 sequence reads: CASSYRGIVSVYEQYF. DNA for the CDR3: TGTGCCAGCAGTTACAGGGGTATCGTCTCGGTTTACGAGCAGTACTTC. This chain joins TRBV2 and TRBJ2-7, with 7 bases matching TRBD1. CDR3 length: 16 residues. J gave up 4 bases and V 5 bases, and 14 bases lay outside the gene matches. Germline CDR1 SNHLY, CDR2 FYNNEI.